The rows below give T cell receptor beta chains drawn from one sample of a study of a mutant IDH1 vaccine in newly diagnosed glioma. Some clones are missing from TCRdb's copy, which holds only in-frame ones; the method was immunoSEQ multiplex PCR. Among over 75,000 clones listed, about 90% were seen once. Sequences were derived from PBMCs, sampled from a glioma patient treated with radiotherapy, temozolomide or both. The receptor source for this set is a woman aged 45-59 years with glioma. The CDR3 runs from the conserved cysteine through the conserved F or W. D genes are given only for firm matches. Part of the rows lack a size; the others show once, few, many or a class for expanded clones.

>NA|TRBV7-2|TRBJ1-4|NA
CASRLGASNEKLFF
TGTGCCAGCAGGTTAGGGGCGAGTAATGAAAAACTGTTTTTT
>few|TRBV2|TRBJ1-2|NA
CASSEGPRYGYTF
TGTGCCAGCAGTGAAGGGCCTAGATATGGCTACACCTTC
>NA|TRBV5-1|TRBJ2-2|TRBD1
CASSWEPDRGPGELFF
TGCGCCAGCAGCTGGGAACCGGACAGGGGACCCGGGGAGCTGTTTTTT
>NA|TRBV9|TRBJ2-2|TRBD1
CASSGDRGTGELFF
TGTGCCAGCAGCGGGGACAGGGGAACCGGGGAGCTGTTTTTT
>NA|TRBV10-3|TRBJ1-3|NA
CAIRLPSGNTIYF
TGTGCCATCAGACTCCCCTCTGGAAACACCATATATTTT
>NA|TRBV28|TRBJ1-1|NA
CASRVTGNTEAFF
TGTGCCAGCAGAGTTACAGGGAACACTGAAGCTTTCTTT
>NA|TRBV7-3|TRBJ1-1|NA
CASSFLSGANTEAFF
TGTGCCAGCAGCTTCTTATCCGGGGCCAACACTGAAGCTTTCTTT
>once|TRBV27|TRBJ1-2|NA
CASSFEGTYGYTF
TGTGCCAGCAGTTTTGAGGGAACTTATGGCTACACCTTC
>NA|TRBV11-2|TRBJ2-7|NA
CASSLDGYEQYF
TGTGCCAGCAGCTTAGATGGCTACGAGCAGTACTTC
>NA|TRBV5-6|TRBJ1-2|TRBD1
CASSLRQGGGYTF
TGTGCCAGCAGCCTGAGACAGGGGGGTGGCTACACCTTC
>once|TRBV5-1|TRBJ2-1|NA
CASSPKTAPEFNEQFF
TGCGCCAGCAGCCCCAAAACGGCCCCGGAATTCAATGAGCAGTTCTTC
>NA|TRBV7-3|TRBJ1-5|NA
CASSLRGGQPQHF
TGTGCCAGCTCTCTCCGGGGGGGCCAGCCCCAGCATTTT
>NA|TRBV7-9|TRBJ1-1|TRBD1
CASSMGQVNTEAFF
TGTGCCAGCAGCATGGGACAGGTGAACACTGAAGCTTTCTTT
>NA|TRBV6-1|TRBJ2-2|TRBD1
CASSHDRDTGELFF
TGTGCCAGCAGCCATGACAGGGACACCGGGGAGCTGTTTTTT
>NA|TRBV7-2|TRBJ1-2|NA
CASSFDITNYGYTF
TGTGCCAGCAGCTTTGATATAACTAACTATGGCTACACCTTC
>once|TRBV7-9|TRBJ1-4|NA
CASSLSYEKLFF
TGTGCCAGCAGCTTATCGTATGAAAAACTGTTTTTT
>NA|TRBV28|TRBJ1-5|TRBD1
CASSSPGQGSNQPQHF
TGTGCCAGCAGTTCTCCGGGACAGGGGAGCAATCAGCCCCAGCATTTT
>few|TRBV4-1|TRBJ1-2|TRBD1
CASSQGLRGRGNYGYTF
TGCGCCAGCAGCCAAGGTTTGAGGGGCAGGGGGAACTATGGCTACACCTTC
>NA|TRBV6-5|TRBJ2-1|TRBD2
CASRLTSGTSGEQFF
TGTGCCAGCAGGCTCACTAGCGGGACGTCGGGAGAGCAGTTCTTC
>once|TRBV29-1|TRBJ2-2|TRBD2
CSVALAGGRGGELFF
TGCAGCGTGGCCCTAGCGGGAGGACGGGGCGGGGAGCTGTTTTTT
>NA|TRBV28|TRBJ2-7|NA
CASSFGLIRRYPYEQYF
TGTGCCAGCAGTTTCGGCCTTATCCGGAGATATCCCTACGAGCAGTACTTC
>NA|TRBV6-5|TRBJ2-7|NA
CASTSDSLYEQYF
TGTGCCAGCACTTCAGACAGCCTGTACGAGCAGTACTTC